Listed below are T cell receptor beta chains from one sample, sequenced in a study of blood T cells in healthy people across ages. MiXCR, run by TCRdb on the 5' RACE reads, gives a single entry per CDR3 protein. In the table there are about 780,000 distinct CDR3 sequences, around 24% of which are singletons. Another study also made use of these data, one on T cells of mothers and their children.

Sequences were obtained from blood. These receptor sequences come from a boy aged 5-17 years in good health. CDR3s include the opening cysteine and the closing phenylalanine or tryptophan. The D gene is left open where the match is weak. Clone size appears in some rows only: once, few, many, or a class for an expanded clone.

cdr3_aa: CASSPRLAGGRNGQFF; cdr3_nt: TGTGCCAGCTCACCAAGACTAGCGGGGGGGCGAAATGGGCAGTTCTTC; d_call: TRBD2; j_call: TRBJ2-1; v_call: TRBV18; cdr3_length: 16; clone_size: -
cdr3_aa: CASTTSGGVGEQFF; cdr3_nt: TGCGCCAGCACCACTAGCGGGGGGGTTGGTGAGCAGTTCTTC; d_call: TRBD2; j_call: TRBJ2-1; v_call: TRBV10-2; cdr3_length: 14; clone_size: -
cdr3_aa: CSARKPGQLYQPQHF; cdr3_nt: TGCAGTGCTAGAAAACCGGGACAGTTGTATCAGCCCCAGCATTTT; d_call: TRBD1; j_call: TRBJ1-5; v_call: TRBV20-1; cdr3_length: 15; clone_size: few
cdr3_aa: CASISSGGPEWNTEAFF; cdr3_nt: TGTGCCAGCATTTCTTCAGGGGGCCCAGAATGGAACACTGAAGCTTTCTTT; d_call: TRBD1; j_call: TRBJ1-1; v_call: TRBV28; cdr3_length: 17; clone_size: -
cdr3_aa: CASIIQGRGYSNQPQHF; cdr3_nt: TGTGCCAGTATCATACAGGGGAGAGGGTATAGCAATCAGCCCCAGCATTTT; d_call: TRBD1; j_call: TRBJ1-5; v_call: TRBV27; cdr3_length: 17; clone_size: -
cdr3_aa: CASNAGGSEQFF; cdr3_nt: TGTGCCAGCAACGCCGGGGGAAGTGAGCAGTTCTTC; d_call: -; j_call: TRBJ2-1; v_call: TRBV6-6; cdr3_length: 12; clone_size: -
cdr3_aa: CASSRPDRNTEAFF; cdr3_nt: TGTGCCAGCAGCCGGCCGGACAGGAACACTGAAGCTTTCTTT; d_call: -; j_call: TRBJ1-1; v_call: TRBV27; cdr3_length: 14; clone_size: -
cdr3_aa: CASSSPGTGVGNEQFF; cdr3_nt: TGTGCCAGCAGCTCGCCCGGGACAGGGGTGGGCAATGAGCAGTTCTTC; d_call: TRBD1; j_call: TRBJ2-1; v_call: TRBV3-1; cdr3_length: 16; clone_size: -
cdr3_aa: CASSQDSGANTGELFF; cdr3_nt: TGTGCCAGCAGCCAAGACTCAGGGGCCAACACCGGGGAGCTGTTTTTT; d_call: -; j_call: TRBJ2-2; v_call: TRBV4-2; cdr3_length: 16; clone_size: -
cdr3_aa: CASSILGLAGSRYEQYF; cdr3_nt: TGTGCCAGCAGCATCCTTGGTTTAGCGGGGTCCCGCTACGAGCAGTACTTC; d_call: TRBD2; j_call: TRBJ2-7; v_call: TRBV7-2; cdr3_length: 17; clone_size: -
cdr3_aa: CASSNGLAGVTGELFF; cdr3_nt: TGCGCCAGCAGCAACGGACTAGCGGGGGTCACCGGGGAGCTGTTTTTT; d_call: TRBD2; j_call: TRBJ2-2; v_call: TRBV5-1; cdr3_length: 16; clone_size: few
cdr3_aa: CASTSVGASEKLFF; cdr3_nt: TGTGCCAGCACCTCGGTGGGGGCAAGTGAAAAACTGTTTTTT; d_call: -; j_call: TRBJ1-4; v_call: TRBV25-1; cdr3_length: 14; clone_size: few
cdr3_aa: CASSAGQGLVNTEAFF; cdr3_nt: TGTGCCAGCAGCGCGGGACAGGGATTAGTGAACACTGAAGCTTTCTTT; d_call: TRBD1; j_call: TRBJ1-1; v_call: TRBV9; cdr3_length: 16; clone_size: -
cdr3_aa: CASSLTSGLQETQYF; cdr3_nt: TGTGCCAGCAGTTTGACTAGCGGGCTCCAAGAGACCCAGTACTTC; d_call: TRBD2; j_call: TRBJ2-5; v_call: TRBV12-3/TRBV12-4; cdr3_length: 15; clone_size: -
cdr3_aa: CASSIGQGAETQYF; cdr3_nt: TGTGCCAGCAGTATCGGACAGGGGGCAGAGACCCAGTACTTC; d_call: TRBD1; j_call: TRBJ2-5; v_call: TRBV2; cdr3_length: 14; clone_size: -
cdr3_aa: CSAVRLAKNIQYF; cdr3_nt: TGCAGTGCCGTCCGGTTAGCCAAAAACATTCAGTACTTC; d_call: -; j_call: TRBJ2-4; v_call: TRBV20-1; cdr3_length: 13; clone_size: -
cdr3_aa: CASSFPGKDNYGYTF; cdr3_nt: TGTGCCAGCAGTTTTCCGGGGAAGGATAACTATGGCTACACCTTC; d_call: -; j_call: TRBJ1-2; v_call: TRBV12-3/TRBV12-4; cdr3_length: 15; clone_size: -
cdr3_aa: CASSTSGEKLFF; cdr3_nt: TGTGCCAGCAGTACCTCGGGTGAAAAACTGTTTTTT; d_call: -; j_call: TRBJ1-4; v_call: TRBV2; cdr3_length: 12; clone_size: -
cdr3_aa: CASSVAGNQPQHF; cdr3_nt: TGTGCCAGCAGCGTCGCGGGCAATCAGCCCCAGCATTTT; d_call: -; j_call: TRBJ1-5; v_call: TRBV3-1; cdr3_length: 13; clone_size: few
cdr3_aa: CASSLSPSSYEQYF; cdr3_nt: TGTGCCAGCAGTCTTTCCCCAAGCTCCTACGAGCAGTACTTC; d_call: -; j_call: TRBJ2-7; v_call: TRBV9; cdr3_length: 14; clone_size: -
cdr3_aa: CSAGQSNTEAFF; cdr3_nt: TGCAGCGCGGGACAGTCGAACACTGAAGCTTTCTTT; d_call: TRBD1; j_call: TRBJ1-1; v_call: TRBV29-1; cdr3_length: 12; clone_size: -
cdr3_aa: CSARERWGGHNEQFF; cdr3_nt: TGCAGTGCTAGAGAGAGATGGGGGGGGCACAATGAGCAGTTCTTC; d_call: -; j_call: TRBJ2-1; v_call: TRBV20-1; cdr3_length: 15; clone_size: -
cdr3_aa: CASSGSAGPTDTQYF; cdr3_nt: TGTGCCAGCAGCGGTTCAGCGGGGCCCACAGATACGCAGTATTTT; d_call: TRBD2; j_call: TRBJ2-3; v_call: TRBV9; cdr3_length: 15; clone_size: -
cdr3_aa: CASSTDSVNSPLHF; cdr3_nt: TGTGCCAGCAGCACAGACAGCGTCAATTCACCCCTCCACTTT; d_call: -; j_call: TRBJ1-6; v_call: TRBV3-1; cdr3_length: 14; clone_size: -
cdr3_aa: CASSLKRGSSYEQCF; cdr3_nt: TGTGCCAGCAGCTTGAAGCGGGGGAGCTCCTACGAGCAGTGCTTC; d_call: TRBD2; j_call: TRBJ2-5; v_call: TRBV7-3; cdr3_length: 15; clone_size: few
cdr3_aa: CSGGLAGDSTDTQYF; cdr3_nt: TGCAGCGGAGGTTTAGCGGGCGATAGCACAGATACGCAGTATTTT; d_call: TRBD2; j_call: TRBJ2-3; v_call: TRBV29-1; cdr3_length: 15; clone_size: -
cdr3_aa: CASSLAGLAAPQYF; cdr3_nt: TGCGCCAGCAGCTTGGCTGGGCTAGCGGCCCCCCAGTACTTC; d_call: TRBD2; j_call: TRBJ2-5; v_call: TRBV5-1; cdr3_length: 14; clone_size: few
cdr3_aa: CASSPHGVGETQYF; cdr3_nt: TGCGCCAGCAGCCCACACGGGGTAGGAGAGACCCAGTACTTC; d_call: -; j_call: TRBJ2-5; v_call: TRBV4-1; cdr3_length: 14; clone_size: -
cdr3_aa: CASSRGDRPNEKLFF; cdr3_nt: TGTGCCAGCAGTCGGGGGGACAGACCCAATGAAAAACTGTTTTTT; d_call: TRBD1; j_call: TRBJ1-4; v_call: TRBV7-9; cdr3_length: 15; clone_size: -
cdr3_aa: CASNPQGAGETQYF; cdr3_nt: TGTGCCAGCAACCCACAGGGGGCTGGAGAGACCCAGTACTTC; d_call: TRBD1; j_call: TRBJ2-5; v_call: TRBV9; cdr3_length: 14; clone_size: many
cdr3_aa: CASNLGQGTSGANVLTF; cdr3_nt: TGTGCCAGCAACCTCGGACAGGGAACTTCTGGGGCCAACGTCCTGACTTTC; d_call: TRBD1; j_call: TRBJ2-6; v_call: TRBV2; cdr3_length: 17; clone_size: -